Following are 5 T cell receptor beta chains from one sample sequenced in a study of blood T cell repertoires in COVID-19 (TCRdb year 2020). Library prep was done by the immunoSEQ multiplex PCR assay. TCRdb holds this immuneACCESS table with in-frame rearrangements only. Some clones are missing; in checked studies, unresolved V genes explain under half, and the rest has no known cause. Present in this sample are roughly 50,000 clones, about nine tenths of which were seen just once. Around 6.9% of the sample goes to the ten largest clones. The sample comprised peripheral blood. The receptors were sampled from a man aged 50 to 59 with active COVID-19.

The chain combines TRBV5-1 with TRBJ2-5, with 7 nucleotides matching TRBD2. The V and J ends lost 2 bases and 2 bases, in that order; junction bases with no gene match: 6. The CDR3 is made up of 15 amino acids. Germline V CDR1 and CDR2: SGHRS, YFSETQ. The CDR3 sequence: CASSFGRVGQETQYF. CDR3 bases: TGCGCCAGCAGCTTTGGGAGGGTTGGTCAAGAGACCCAGTACTTC.

This clone was detected only once. This rearrangement joins TRBV25-1 to TRBJ2-1; 7 bases are a match to TRBD2. CDR1 is MGHDK, CDR2 SYGVNS, per germline. CDR3 length equals 13 residues. The ends lost 6 bases at V and 9 bases at J; junction bases unmatched: 8. The CDR3 region is CASRAREYSEQFF. The DNA for the CDR3 is TGTGCCAGCAGAGCGCGGGAGTATAGTGAGCAGTTCTTC.

The chain has TRBV2 and TRBJ2-2; TRBD1 is a possible D gene (5 bases). Trimming took off 5 bases at V and 3 bases at J, with 13 bases between the two ends. The CDR3 loop spans 15 amino acids. Germline V gene lookup returns CDR1 SNHLY and CDR2 FYNNEI. The CDR3 region is CASSYRSPDTGELFF. The CDR3 nucleotides read TGTGCCAGCAGTTACAGGTCCCCAGACACCGGGGAGCTGTTTTTT.

This clone has just one count. The chain links TRBV5-1 to TRBJ2-3, with 9 nucleotides matching TRBD2. From germline, CDR1 is SGHRS and CDR2 YFSETQ. The CDR3 sequence is 20 residues long. V gave up 2 bases and J gave up 3 bases; unmatched junction bases: 19. The CDR3 DNA reads as TGCGCCAGCAGCTTTTTTTTTGGGAAAACCGGGACTAGCCCGACAGATACGCAGTATTTT. Its translation: CASSFFFGKTGTSPTDTQYF.

The CDR3 bases are TGCGCCAGCAGCCCCCGCGCCGGGACAGGAGAACCCCAGTACTTC. Residues: CASSPRAGTGEPQYF. The chain joins TRBV5-1 to TRBJ2-5, with 8 bases identical to TRBD1. Germline-derived CDR1 and CDR2 are SGHRS and YFSETQ. V lost 4 bases, J lost 9 bases, and 14 bases stayed unmatched. This CDR3 has 15 amino acids.